This is a list of T cell receptor beta chains from one sample in a study of vaccination effects on CD4 cells after COVID-19. Their recognized antigens are unknown. Clones were read by immunoSEQ multiplex PCR, and TCRdb kept only the in-frame ones, dropping some. The sample has 30,000 to 45,000 clones, approximately 82% seen once. Here the sequenced sample was CD4+ T cells from PBMCs cultured with HCoV-NL63 spike peptides, taken after COVID-19 vaccination. Receptors were obtained from a human donor who received a COVID-19 vaccine. Some clones in this sample may be carry-over from other donors' samples. Each CDR3 is given without its conserved first and last residue.

V gene | CDR3 protein
TRBV12-5 | ASGLSQLADTQY
TRBV6-2/TRBV6-3 | ASSPGYGYT
TRBV5-1 | ASSLVTGLGPGNSPLH
TRBV2 | ASSAGLSAKNIQY
TRBV10-2 | ASSTGYEQF
TRBV6-2/TRBV6-3 | ASSYGQPSGANVLT
TRBV6-5 | ASSYLGQGKRF
TRBV18 | ASSLGGSGTEAF
TRBV6-1 | ASSEARDSGELF
TRBV15 | ATSSREGGLGGYT
TRBV3-1/TRBV3-2 | ASSLRTGSTGELF
TRBV6-2/TRBV6-3 | ASSRNRNTEAF
TRBV11-3 | ASSLNSGGETQY
TRBV5-1 | ASSLPGTANTGELF
TRBV2 | ASSILVSGNTIY
TRBV28 | ASSSPTSGVMAKLF
TRBV12-3/TRBV12-4 | ASSTGGNGYT
TRBV6-5 | ASSYSAPGRTYGYT
TRBV28 | ASSLAHSYGYT
TRBV5-6 | ASSLSPTPQETQY
TRBV6-5 | ASSYVSRGYQETQY
TRBV19 | ASSITGTLRGQPQH
TRBV5-1 | ASSLGGGTYNEQF
TRBV5-1 | ASSLGGQGNTGELF
TRBV2 | ASSENGQETQY
TRBV5-1 | ASSRPTRPSTDTQY
TRBV6-5 | ASSYQQGAEKLF
TRBV21-1 | ASSKVDGQTNQPQH
TRBV7-3 | ASMSVAGELF
TRBV5-4 | ASSYSGANQETQY
TRBV6-5 | ASSSEQPGTEAF
TRBV18 | ASSMDAGRGTQY
TRBV18 | ASSPTRGSYNEQF
TRBV24-1 | ATSDAGGRGETQY
TRBV28 | ASSERGGSTGELF
TRBV14 | ASSLFLAGGHNEQF
TRBV6-1 | ASSELFMGARGSPLH
TRBV5-4 | ASSSASVGNTGELF
TRBV6-5 | ASQALRDSGTEAF
TRBV18 | ASSPGLREANTEAF
TRBV11-2 | ASSLVGTGNGELF
TRBV5-6 | ASSSMTGGTDTQY
TRBV27 | ASSPMDRGSRTEAF
TRBV28 | ATYLKPEYGYT
TRBV27 | ASRNRSGYGYT
TRBV19 | ATSMTGTNYGYT
TRBV5-1 | ASSTGTSVRELF
TRBV4-1 | ASSHDRGNQPQH
TRBV5-1 | ASSSSGAGTDTQY
TRBV10-3 | AISESWDRGTNNYGYT
TRBV12-1 | ASSSRQGNFQETQY
TRBV5-1 | ASSSTSGGPSTDTQY
TRBV5-1 | ASRQGGETQY
TRBV29-1 | SVAMGQAQPQH
TRBV5-1 | ASSPEFVGSGANVLT
TRBV5-4 | ASSTQGVGTQY
TRBV6-5 | ASKGGVSYNEQF
TRBV10-3 | AVNRAAGTEAF
TRBV4-1 | ASSQVIGKGLLAF
TRBV20-1 | SASLSSNSPLH